This TCR beta chain appears in the sequencing data of a study of blood T cell repertoires in COVID-19. The CDR3 has 13 amino acids. Germline CDR1 and CDR2: MNHNY and SVGAGI (reference sequence). Trimming took off 2 bases at V and 0 bases at J, with 4 bases between the two ends. The protocol was immunoSEQ multiplex PCR, while the TCRdb copy is restricted to in-frame clones and leaves out a portion. The sample records about 190,000 clones, 82% being singletons. This rearrangement joins TRBV6-6 to TRBJ1-2; the D is unclear. The receptor was derived from a woman in her thirties with acute or convalescent COVID-19. The sample was peripheral blood. CDR3 in DNA: TGTGCCAGCAGTTACCACACTAACTATGGCTACACCTTC. Protein sequence: CASSYHTNYGYTF.